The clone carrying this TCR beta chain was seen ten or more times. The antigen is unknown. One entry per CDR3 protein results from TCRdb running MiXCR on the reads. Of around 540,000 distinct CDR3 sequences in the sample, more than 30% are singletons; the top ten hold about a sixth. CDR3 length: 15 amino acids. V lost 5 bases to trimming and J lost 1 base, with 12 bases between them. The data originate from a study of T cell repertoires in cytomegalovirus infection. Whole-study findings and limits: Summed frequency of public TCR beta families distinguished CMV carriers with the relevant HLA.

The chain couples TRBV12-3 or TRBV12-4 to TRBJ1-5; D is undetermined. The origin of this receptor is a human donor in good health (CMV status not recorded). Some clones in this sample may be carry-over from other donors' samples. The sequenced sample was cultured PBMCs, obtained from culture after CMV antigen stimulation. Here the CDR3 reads CASSVGGRSNQPQHF. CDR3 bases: TGTGCCAGCAGTGTCGGTGGCAGAAGCAATCAGCCCCAGCATTTT.